This TCR beta chain derives from a study of patients and donors after allogeneic stem cell transplantation. The CDR3 runs to 13 residues. V was shortened by 5 bases and J by 3 bases, with 7 bases between the two germline ends. TCRdb recomputed calls from the RT-PCR reads with MiXCR, one row per CDR3 protein. This repertoire shows 920,000 or so distinct CDR3 sequences, over 15% found once; its top ten account for about 6%. This clonotype was obtained from a human donor who was either an allogeneic HSCT recipient or a stem cell or donor lymphocyte infusion donor (not recorded which). It is not recorded whose cells these are; they may come from a transplant donor. The sequenced sample was blood, either unsorted or a sorted T cell fraction (not recorded which). The chain couples TRBV12-3 or TRBV12-4 to TRBJ2-2; D call uncertain. Here the CDR3 reads CASSHLDTGELFF. The CDR3 bases are TGTGCCAGCAGTCATCTAGACACCGGGGAGCTGTTTTTT.